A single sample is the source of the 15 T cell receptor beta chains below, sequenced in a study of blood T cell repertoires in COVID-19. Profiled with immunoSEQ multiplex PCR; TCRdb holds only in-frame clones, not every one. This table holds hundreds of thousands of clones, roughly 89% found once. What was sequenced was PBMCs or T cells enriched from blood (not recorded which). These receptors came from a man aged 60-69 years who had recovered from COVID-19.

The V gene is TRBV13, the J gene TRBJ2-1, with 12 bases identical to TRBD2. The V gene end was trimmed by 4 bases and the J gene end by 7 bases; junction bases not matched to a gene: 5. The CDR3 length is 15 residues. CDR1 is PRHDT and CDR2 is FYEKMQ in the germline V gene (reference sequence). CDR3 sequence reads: CASSSGTSGRNEQFF. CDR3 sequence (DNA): TGTGCCAGCAGCTCCGGGACTAGCGGGCGGAATGAGCAGTTCTTC.

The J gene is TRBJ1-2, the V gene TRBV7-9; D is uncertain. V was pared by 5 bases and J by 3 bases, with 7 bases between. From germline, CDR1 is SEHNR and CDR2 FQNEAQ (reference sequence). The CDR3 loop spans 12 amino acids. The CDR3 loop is CASSRGDYGYTF. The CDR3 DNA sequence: TGTGCCAGCAGCCGAGGTGACTATGGCTACACCTTC.

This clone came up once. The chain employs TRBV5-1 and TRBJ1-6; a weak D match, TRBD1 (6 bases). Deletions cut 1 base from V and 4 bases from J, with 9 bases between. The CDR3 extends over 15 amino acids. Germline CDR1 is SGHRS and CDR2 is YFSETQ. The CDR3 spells CASSLSTGYNSPLHF. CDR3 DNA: TGCGCCAGCAGCTTGTCGACAGGTTATAATTCACCCCTCCACTTT.

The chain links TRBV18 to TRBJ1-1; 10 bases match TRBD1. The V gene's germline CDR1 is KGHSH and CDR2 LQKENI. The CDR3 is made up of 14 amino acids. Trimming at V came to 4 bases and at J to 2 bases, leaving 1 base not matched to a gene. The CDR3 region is CASSRDRGNTEAFF. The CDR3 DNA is TGTGCCAGCTCACGGGACAGGGGAAACACTGAAGCTTTCTTT.

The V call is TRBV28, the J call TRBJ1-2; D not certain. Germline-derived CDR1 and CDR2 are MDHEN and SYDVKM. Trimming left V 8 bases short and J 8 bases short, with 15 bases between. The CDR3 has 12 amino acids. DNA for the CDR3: TGTGCCAGCGGAGGACGGAGCAGAGGCTACACCTTC. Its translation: CASGGRSRGYTF.

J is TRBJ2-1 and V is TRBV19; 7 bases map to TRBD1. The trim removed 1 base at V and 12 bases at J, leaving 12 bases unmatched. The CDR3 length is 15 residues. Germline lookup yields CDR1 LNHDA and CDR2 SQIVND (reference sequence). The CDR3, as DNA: TGTGCCAGTAGTATAGGAGGTGTAGGGGGCGCATCGCAGTTCTTC. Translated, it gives CASSIGGVGGASQFF.

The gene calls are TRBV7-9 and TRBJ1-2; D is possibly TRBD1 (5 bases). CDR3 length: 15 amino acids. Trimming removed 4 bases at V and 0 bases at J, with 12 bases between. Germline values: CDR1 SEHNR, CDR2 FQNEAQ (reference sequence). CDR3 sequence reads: CASSSARQTNYGYTF. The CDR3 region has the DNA TGTGCCAGCAGCTCCGCCCGACAGACTAACTATGGCTACACCTTC.

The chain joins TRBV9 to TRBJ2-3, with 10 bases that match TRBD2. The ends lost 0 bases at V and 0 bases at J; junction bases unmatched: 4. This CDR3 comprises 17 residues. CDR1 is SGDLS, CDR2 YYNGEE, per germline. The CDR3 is CASSVVPLAGSTDTQYF. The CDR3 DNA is TGTGCCAGCAGCGTAGTCCCACTAGCGGGGAGCACAGATACGCAGTATTTT.

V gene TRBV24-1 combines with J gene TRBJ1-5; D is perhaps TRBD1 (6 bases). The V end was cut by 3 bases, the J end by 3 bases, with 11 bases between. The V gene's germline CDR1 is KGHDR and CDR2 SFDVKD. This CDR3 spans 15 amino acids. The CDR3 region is CATSDKGQINQPQHF. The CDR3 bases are TGTGCCACCAGTGATAAAGGACAGATCAATCAGCCCCAGCATTTT.

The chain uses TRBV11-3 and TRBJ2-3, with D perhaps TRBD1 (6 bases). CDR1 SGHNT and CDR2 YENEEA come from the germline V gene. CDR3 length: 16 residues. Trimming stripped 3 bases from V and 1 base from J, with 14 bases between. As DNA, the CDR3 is TGTGCCAGCAGCTTCAAAGGGGGAGTGGGCACAGATACGCAGTATTTT. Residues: CASSFKGGVGTDTQYF.

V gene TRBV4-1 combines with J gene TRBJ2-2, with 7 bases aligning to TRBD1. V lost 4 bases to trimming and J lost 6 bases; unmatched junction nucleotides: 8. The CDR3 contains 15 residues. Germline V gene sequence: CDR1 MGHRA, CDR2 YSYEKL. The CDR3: CASSPRDRVAGELFF. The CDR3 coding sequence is TGCGCCAGCAGCCCGCGAGACAGGGTCGCCGGGGAGCTGTTTTTT.

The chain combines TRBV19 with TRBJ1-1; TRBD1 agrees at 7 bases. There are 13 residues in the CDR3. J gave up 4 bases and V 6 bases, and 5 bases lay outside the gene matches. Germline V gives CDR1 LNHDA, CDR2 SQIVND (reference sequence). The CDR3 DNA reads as TGTGCCAGTAGCTCAGGGGGGCTCACTGAAGCTTTCTTT. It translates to CASSSGGLTEAFF.

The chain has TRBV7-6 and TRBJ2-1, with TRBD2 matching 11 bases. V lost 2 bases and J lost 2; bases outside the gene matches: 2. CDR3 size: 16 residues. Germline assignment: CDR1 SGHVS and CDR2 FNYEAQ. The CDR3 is CASSLIAGGPYNEQFF. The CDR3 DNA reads TGTGCCAGCAGCTTAATAGCGGGAGGGCCCTACAATGAGCAGTTCTTC.

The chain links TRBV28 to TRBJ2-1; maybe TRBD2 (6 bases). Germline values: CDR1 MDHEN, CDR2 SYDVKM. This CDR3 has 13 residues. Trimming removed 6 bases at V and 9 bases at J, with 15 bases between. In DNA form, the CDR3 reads TGTGCCAGCAGAGTAGCGGCCCGGGCTGAGCAGTTCTTC. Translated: CASRVAARAEQFF.

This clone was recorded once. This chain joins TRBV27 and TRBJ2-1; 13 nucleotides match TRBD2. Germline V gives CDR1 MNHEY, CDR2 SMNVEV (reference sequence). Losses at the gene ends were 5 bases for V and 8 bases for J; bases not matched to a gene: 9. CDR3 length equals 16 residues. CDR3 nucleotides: TGTGCCAGCAGTCGAACCGGGACTAGCGGGAATCATGAGCAGTTCTTC. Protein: CASSRTGTSGNHEQFF.